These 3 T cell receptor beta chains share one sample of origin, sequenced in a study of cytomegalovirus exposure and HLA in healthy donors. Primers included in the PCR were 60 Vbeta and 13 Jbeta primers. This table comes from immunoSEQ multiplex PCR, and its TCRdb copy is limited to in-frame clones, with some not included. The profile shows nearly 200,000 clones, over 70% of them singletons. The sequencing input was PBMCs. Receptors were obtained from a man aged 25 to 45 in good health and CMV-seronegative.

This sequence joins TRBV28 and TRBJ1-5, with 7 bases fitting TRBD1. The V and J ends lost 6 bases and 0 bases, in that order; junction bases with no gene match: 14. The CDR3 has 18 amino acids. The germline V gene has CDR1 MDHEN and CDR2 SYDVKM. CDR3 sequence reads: CASRPGTANFYSNQPQHF. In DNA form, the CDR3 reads TGTGCCAGCAGACCCGGGACAGCAAATTTTTATAGCAATCAGCCCCAGCATTTT.

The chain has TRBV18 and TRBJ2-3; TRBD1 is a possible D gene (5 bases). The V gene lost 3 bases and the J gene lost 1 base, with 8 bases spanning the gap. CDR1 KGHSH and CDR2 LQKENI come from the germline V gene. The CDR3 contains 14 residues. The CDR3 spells CASSPDTGTDTQYF. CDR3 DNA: TGTGCCAGCTCACCGGACACTGGCACAGATACGCAGTATTTT. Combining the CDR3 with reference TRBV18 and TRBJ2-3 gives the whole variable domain NAGVMQNPRHLVRRRGQEARLRCSPMKGHSHVYWYRQLPEEGLKFMVYLQKENIIDESGMPKERFSAEFPKEGPSILRIQQVVRGDSAAYFCASSPDTGTDTQYFGPGTRLTVL.

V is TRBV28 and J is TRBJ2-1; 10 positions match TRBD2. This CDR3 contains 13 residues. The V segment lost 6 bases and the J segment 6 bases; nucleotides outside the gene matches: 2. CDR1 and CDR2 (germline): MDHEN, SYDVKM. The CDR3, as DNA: TGTGCCAGCAGACTAGCGGGGCTCAATGAGCAGTTCTTC. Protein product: CASRLAGLNEQFF.